This T cell receptor beta chain was recovered during a study of T cell responses to AZD1222 COVID-19 vaccine. About the study: The study pooled second doses at about 4 or about 12 weeks.

Sequencing used immunoSEQ multiplex PCR; TCRdb keeps in-frame clones, though not all of them. Among 95,000 to 150,000 clones listed, roughly 92% were seen once. The V end was cut by 2 bases, the J end by 4 bases, with 9 bases between. From germline, CDR1 is SGHTS and CDR2 YDEGEE. The CDR3 runs 14 residues. For this clone: The antigen is unknown.

Study-wide results and caveats: Donors were largely white British and mainly female; clonal diversity was possibly underestimated.

The receptor was isolated from an adult in good health. The sample here was peripheral blood, taken on day 0 of AZD1222 vaccination. The chain couples TRBV5-8 to TRBJ1-4; TRBD1 might be the D (5 bases). The CDR3 reads CASSFRGNNEKLFF. DNA of the CDR3: TGTGCCAGCAGCTTTCGGGGGAATAATGAAAAACTGTTTTTT.